Each of the 17 T cell receptor beta chains below was sequenced from the same sample in a study of blood T cell repertoires in COVID-19. Assay: immunoSEQ multiplex PCR; the TCRdb copy retains only in-frame clones and omits some. The profile shows some 340,000 clones, more than 75% of them singletons. Sequencing input: PBMCs or T cells enriched from blood (not recorded which). These receptors were taken from a woman in her 30s who had recovered from COVID-19.

The V call is TRBV19, the J call TRBJ1-5; a weak D match, TRBD1 (5 bases). The CDR3 totals 16 residues. V was pared by 2 bases and J by 0 bases, with 11 bases between. CDR1 LNHDA and CDR2 SQIVND come from the germline V gene (reference sequence). CDR3 amino acids: CASSIRQLYSNQPQHF. CDR3 nucleotides: TGTGCCAGTAGTATACGACAGTTATATAGCAATCAGCCCCAGCATTTT.

The CDR3 coding sequence is TGTGCCAGTAGGAAAGACACTCAGGGCGATTCACCCCTCCACTTT. The encoded protein is CASRKDTQGDSPLHF. This chain links TRBV19 with TRBJ1-6; tentatively, D is TRBD1 (5 bases). This CDR3 contains 15 residues. Trimming took off 6 bases at V and 8 bases at J, with 17 bases between the two ends. The germline CDR1 and CDR2 sequences are LNHDA and SQIVND (reference sequence).

The rearrangement links TRBV28 to TRBJ1-3, with D tentatively TRBD1 (6 bases). In germline, CDR1 is MDHEN, CDR2 SYDVKM. The CDR3 contains 13 residues. Trimming stripped 2 bases from V and 4 bases from J, with 6 bases between. DNA of the CDR3: TGTGCCAGCAGTTTAGGGACAGGAAACACCATATATTTT. Translated, it gives CASSLGTGNTIYF.

The gene calls are TRBV6-5 and TRBJ1-2, with a tentative D call TRBD1 (6 bases). This CDR3 contains 14 residues. The V gene's germline CDR1 is MNHEY and CDR2 SVGAGI. The V and J ends lost 2 bases and 6 bases respectively, with 13 bases between them. In DNA form, the CDR3 reads TGTGCCAGCAGTTACCGGGGGGCATGGGATGGCTACACCTTC. This codes for CASSYRGAWDGYTF.

This chain links TRBV19 with TRBJ1-3, with D perhaps matching TRBD1 (5 bases). The CDR3 extends over 16 amino acids. Between the trimmed V and J ends, which lost 4 bases and 2 bases, there was a span of 15 bases. Germline loops: CDR1 LNHDA, CDR2 SQIVND (reference sequence). As DNA, the CDR3 is TGTGCCAGTAGTAACCCGGGAGGGGAGACTGGAAACACCATATATTTT. It translates to CASSNPGGETGNTIYF.

The CDR3 reads CASRSTGGGNQPQHF. In DNA form, the CDR3 reads TGTGCCAGTAGGTCGACAGGGGGCGGCAATCAGCCCCAGCATTTT. The rearrangement joins TRBV19 to TRBJ1-5, with 10 positions matching TRBD1. V lost 6 bases and J lost 2; bases outside the gene matches: 4. In germline, CDR1 is LNHDA, CDR2 SQIVND (reference sequence). This CDR3 spans 15 amino acids.

The rearrangement uses TRBV14 and TRBJ1-2, with D uncertain. The CDR3 contains 12 residues. Trimming pared 4 bases from V and 5 bases from J, leaving 8 bases between. Germline V gene data show CDR1 as SGHDN and CDR2 as FVKESK. The CDR3 DNA is TGTGCCAGCAGCCTTGGAGGATATGGCTACACCTTC. Its translation: CASSLGGYGYTF.

In DNA, the CDR3 is TGTGCCAGCAGCCAACAAACTAGCGGGTGGGTCCCTGAGCAGTTCTTC. Its translation is CASSQQTSGWVPEQFF. This chain uses TRBV3-1 (or the pseudogene TRBV3-2) with TRBJ2-1; 9 bases are shared with TRBD2. The V gene's germline CDR1 is LGHDT and CDR2 YNNKEL (reference sequence). The CDR3 runs 16 residues. The ends lost 2 bases at V and 9 bases at J; junction bases unmatched: 11.

The CDR3 is CASSLLEGTEAFF. The DNA for the CDR3 is TGTGCCAGCAGCTTACTTGAGGGCACTGAAGCTTTCTTT. V gene TRBV13 combines with J gene TRBJ1-1; D ambiguous. The CDR3 contains 13 residues. Germline V gene data show CDR1 as PRHDT and CDR2 as FYEKMQ (reference sequence). Trimming pared 2 bases from V and 4 bases from J, leaving 8 bases between.

The V call is TRBV29-1, the J call TRBJ1-2; the D is unclear. V lost 4 bases, J lost 8 bases, and 23 bases lay in between. Germline CDR1 is SQVTM and CDR2 is ANQGSEA. CDR3 length: 15 amino acids. CDR3 region: CSVVEQVSNHYGYTF. The CDR3 nucleotides read TGCAGCGTTGTGGAGCAAGTGTCGAATCATTACGGCTACACCTTC.

V gene TRBV7-2 combines with J gene TRBJ1-4; 8 bases fit TRBD1. V dropped 5 bases and J dropped 0; count of bases not matched to a gene: 8. Germline loops: CDR1 SGHTA, CDR2 FQGNSA. The CDR3 runs to 17 residues. Written as DNA, the CDR3 is TGTGCCAGCAGCCCCCGACAGGGGCCGGCAACTAATGAAAAACTGTTTTTT. Residues: CASSPRQGPATNEKLFF. Full variable domain (outside the CDR3, taken from reference TRBV7-2 and TRBJ1-4): GAGVSQSPSNKVTEKGKDVELRCDPISGHTALYWYRQSLGQGLEFLIYFQGNSAPDKSGLPSDRFSAERTGGSVSTLTIQRTQQEDSAVYLCASSPRQGPATNEKLFFGSGTQLSVL.

V usage is TRBV28 and J usage is TRBJ1-3; TRBD1 is a possible D gene (5 bases). Trimming cost V 5 bases and J 0 bases, with 14 bases left between them. Germline CDR1 reads MDHEN; CDR2 reads SYDVKM. The CDR3 loop spans 16 amino acids. CDR3 sequence (DNA): TGTGCCAGCAGTACCGGCGGGGACCACTCTGGAAACACCATATATTTT. It encodes CASSTGGDHSGNTIYF. The variable domain in full, with the rest retrieved from reference TRBV28 and TRBJ1-3, is DVKVTQSSRYLVKRTGEKVFLECVQDMDHENMFWYRQDPGLGLRLIYFSYDVKMKEKGDIPEGYSVSREKKERFSLILESASTNQTSMYLCASSTGGDHSGNTIYFGEGSWLTVV.

The chain couples TRBV28 to TRBJ1-4; 8 bases match TRBD1. Losses at the gene ends were 3 bases for V and 3 bases for J; bases not matched to a gene: 3. The CDR3 sequence is 15 residues long. Per germline, CDR1 MDHEN and CDR2 SYDVKM. CDR3 sequence: CASSFQGAANEKLFF. The CDR3 DNA reads as TGTGCCAGCAGTTTTCAGGGGGCTGCTAATGAAAAACTGTTTTTT.

The chain has TRBV14 and TRBJ1-3; unclear D gene. Looked up from germline, CDR1 is SGHDN and CDR2 is FVKESK. This CDR3 comprises 11 residues. V lost 5 bases, J lost 8 bases, and 7 bases lay in between. CDR3 sequence reads: CASSYQYTIYF. The CDR3 DNA reads TGTGCCAGCAGCTATCAGTACACCATATATTTT.

The V and J genes are TRBV5-5 and TRBJ2-1; 7 bases are a match to TRBD2. The junction had 10 bases not matched to a gene; V was cut back by 4 bases and J by 6 bases. The CDR3 runs to 15 residues. Looked up from germline, CDR1 is SGHKS and CDR2 is YYEKEE (reference sequence). CDR3 amino acids: CASSPPVGGSNEQFF. CDR3 DNA sequence: TGTGCCAGCAGCCCTCCCGTGGGGGGGAGCAATGAGCAGTTCTTC.

This chain uses TRBV6-4 with TRBJ1-1, with D possibly being TRBD1 (5 bases). Trimming shortened V by 6 bases and J by 5 bases, and 13 bases separated the two germline ends. Germline CDR1 is MRHNA and CDR2 is SNTAGT. The CDR3 is 13 amino acids. The CDR3 bases are TGTGCCAGCAGCCAGGGCAGGTGGACTGAAGCTTTCTTT. Translating it yields CASSQGRWTEAFF.

The chain couples TRBV12-5 to TRBJ2-3, with TRBD2 matching over 10 bases. Germline-derived CDR1 and CDR2 are LGHNT and FRNRAP. V trimming: 6 bases; J trimming: 1 base; junction bases outside the gene matches: 10. The CDR3 runs 17 residues. Written as DNA, the CDR3 is TGTGCTAGTGGCTGGGGACCTAGCGGGGGACGCACAGATACGCAGTATTTT. It encodes CASGWGPSGGRTDTQYF. Full variable domain (remainder filled in from reference TRBV12-5 and TRBJ2-3): DARVTQTPRHKVTEMGQEVTMRCQPILGHNTVFWYRQTMMQGLELLAYFRNRAPLDDSGMPKDRFSAEMPDATLATLKIQPSEPRDSAVYFCASGWGPSGGRTDTQYFGPGTRLTVL.